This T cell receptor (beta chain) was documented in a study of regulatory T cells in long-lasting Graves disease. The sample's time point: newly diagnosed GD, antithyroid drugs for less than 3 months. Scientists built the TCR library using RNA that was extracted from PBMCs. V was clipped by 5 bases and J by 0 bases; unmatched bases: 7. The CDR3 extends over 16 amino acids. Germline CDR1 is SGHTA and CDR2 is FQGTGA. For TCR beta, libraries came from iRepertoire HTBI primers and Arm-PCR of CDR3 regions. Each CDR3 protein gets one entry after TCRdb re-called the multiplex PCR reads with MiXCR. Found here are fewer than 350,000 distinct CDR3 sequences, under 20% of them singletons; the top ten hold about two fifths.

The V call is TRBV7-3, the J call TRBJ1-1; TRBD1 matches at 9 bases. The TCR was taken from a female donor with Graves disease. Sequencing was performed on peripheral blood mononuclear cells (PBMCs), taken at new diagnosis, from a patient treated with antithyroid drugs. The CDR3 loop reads CASSPTGGTVNTEAFF. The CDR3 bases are TGTGCCAGCAGCCCAACAGGGGGCACAGTGAACACTGAAGCTTTCTTT.